This T cell receptor (beta chain) originates from a study of regulatory T cells in long-lasting Graves disease. Construction of the TCR beta libraries employed iRepertoire HTBI primers in conjunction with Arm-PCR of CDR3 regions. TCRdb reprocessed the multiplex PCR reads with MiXCR, giving one entry per CDR3 protein. The data hold around 450,000 distinct CDR3 sequences, with 14% to 15% observed a single time. Time point reported: newly diagnosed GD, antithyroid drugs for less than 3 months. RNA isolated from PBMCs was used to make the TCR library. This CDR3 region has 12 residues. CDR1 and CDR2 (germline): SQVTM, ANQGSEA. J gave up 5 bases and V 8 bases, and 8 bases lay outside the gene matches. There are a few counts of this clonotype. These data were also reused for a study on T cells in Graves' hyperthyroidism and ophthalmopathy. That study reports: The HTBI primer set served for first-round RT-PCR of the TCR CDR3.

The material sequenced was peripheral blood mononuclear cells (PBMCs), taken at new diagnosis, from a patient treated with antithyroid drugs. The receptor was isolated from a woman aged 40 to 50 with Graves disease. This rearrangement joins TRBV29-1 to TRBJ1-1, with 7 positions matching TRBD1. The CDR3 loop is CSSESGGTEAFF. The CDR3 DNA reads as TGCAGCTCGGAGTCAGGGGGGACTGAAGCTTTCTTT.